The T cell receptor beta chain described here comes from a study of blood T cell repertoires in COVID-19. The wider study: The United States, Italy and Spain were the sources of the acute and convalescent COVID-19 samples. The analysed material was cDNA or gDNA that came from T cells, B-cell-depleted T cells, or PBMCs.

There are 16 residues in the CDR3. J gave up 5 bases and V 2 bases, and 8 bases lay outside the gene matches. In germline, CDR1 is LGHNA, CDR2 YNFKEQ. Libraries were prepared by immunoSEQ multiplex PCR; TCRdb keeps only in-frame clonotypes and omits some of them. The profile shows a few hundred thousand clones, roughly nine tenths of them singletons. The chain joins TRBV4-2 to TRBJ2-5, with TRBD2 matching 10 bases. The TCR originated in a woman in her fifties or sixties with acute or convalescent COVID-19. Sequencing was carried out using peripheral blood. The CDR3 sequence: CASSQTSSGGAETQYF. The CDR3 DNA is TGTGCCAGCAGCCAAACTTCCAGCGGGGGGGCGGAGACCCAGTACTTC.